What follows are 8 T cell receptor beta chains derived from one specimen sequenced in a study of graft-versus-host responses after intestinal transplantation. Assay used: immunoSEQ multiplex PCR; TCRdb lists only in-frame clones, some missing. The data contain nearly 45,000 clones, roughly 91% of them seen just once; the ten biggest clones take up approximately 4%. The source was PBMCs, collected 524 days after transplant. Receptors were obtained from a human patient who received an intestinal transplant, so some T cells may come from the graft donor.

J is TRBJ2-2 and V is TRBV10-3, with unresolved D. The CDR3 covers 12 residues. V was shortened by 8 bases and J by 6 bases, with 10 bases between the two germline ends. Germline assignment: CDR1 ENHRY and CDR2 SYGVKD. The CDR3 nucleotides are TGTGCCATCGGAATTAACGCCGGGGAGCTGTTTTTT. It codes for CAIGINAGELFF.

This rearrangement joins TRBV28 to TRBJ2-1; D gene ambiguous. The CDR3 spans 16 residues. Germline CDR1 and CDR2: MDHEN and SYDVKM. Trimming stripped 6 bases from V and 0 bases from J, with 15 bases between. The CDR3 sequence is CASSLKPLSSYNEQFF. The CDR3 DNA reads TGTGCCAGCAGCCTCAAACCGCTGAGCTCCTACAATGAGCAGTTCTTC.

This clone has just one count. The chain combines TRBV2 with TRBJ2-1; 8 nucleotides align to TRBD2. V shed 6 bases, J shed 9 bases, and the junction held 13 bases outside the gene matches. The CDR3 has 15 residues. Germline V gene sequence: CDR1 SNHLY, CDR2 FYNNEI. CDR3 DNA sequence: TGTGCCAGCAGGCGGGAGGCCCCCCGGACGGCTGAGCAGTTCTTC. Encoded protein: CASRREAPRTAEQFF.

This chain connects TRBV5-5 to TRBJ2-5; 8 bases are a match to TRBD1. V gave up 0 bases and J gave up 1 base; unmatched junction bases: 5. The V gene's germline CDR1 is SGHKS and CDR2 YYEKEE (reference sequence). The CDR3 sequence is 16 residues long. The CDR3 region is CASSLGTGLAQETQYF. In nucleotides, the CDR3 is TGTGCCAGCAGCTTGGGGACAGGGTTGGCCCAAGAGACCCAGTACTTC.

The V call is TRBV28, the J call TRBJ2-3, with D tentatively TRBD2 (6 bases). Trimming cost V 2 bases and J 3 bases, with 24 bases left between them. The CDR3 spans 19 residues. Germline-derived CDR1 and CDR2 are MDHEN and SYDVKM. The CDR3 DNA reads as TGTGCCAGCAGTTTAGTTCTGGGGGGAGGCAAGATTACGACAGATACGCAGTATTTT. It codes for CASSLVLGGGKITTDTQYF.

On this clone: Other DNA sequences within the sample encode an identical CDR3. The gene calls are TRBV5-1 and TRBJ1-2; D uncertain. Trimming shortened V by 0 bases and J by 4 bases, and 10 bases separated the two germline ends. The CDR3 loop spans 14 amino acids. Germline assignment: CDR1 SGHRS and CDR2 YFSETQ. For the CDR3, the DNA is TGCGCCAGCAGCTTGGGGCAGTCCGGCTATGGCTACACCTTC. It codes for CASSLGQSGYGYTF.

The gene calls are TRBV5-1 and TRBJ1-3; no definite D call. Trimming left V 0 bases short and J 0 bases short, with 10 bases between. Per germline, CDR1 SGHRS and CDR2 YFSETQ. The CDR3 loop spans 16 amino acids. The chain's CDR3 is CASSLDAAGSGNTIYF. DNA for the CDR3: TGCGCCAGCAGCTTGGATGCAGCTGGCTCTGGAAACACCATATATTTT.

For the CDR3, the DNA is TGTGCCAGCGAGTCTACTTACTTCAATGAGCAGTTCTTC. It specifies CASESTYFNEQFF. The J gene is TRBJ2-1, the V gene TRBV28; no clear D gene. With 8 bases removed from V and 6 bases from J, the gap between germline ends came to 14 bases. Germline V gene sequence: CDR1 MDHEN, CDR2 SYDVKM. The CDR3 has 13 residues.